This T cell receptor (beta chain) stems from a study of cytomegalovirus exposure and HLA in healthy donors. Broader study findings: Most TCR sequences proved rare, with some public TCRs found in many donors. Listed as cytomegalovirus-associated were 164 TCR beta chains. In vitro experiments confirmed that a few CMV-associated chains were specific for CMV antigens.

Some clones are missing from TCRdb's copy, which holds only in-frame ones; the method was immunoSEQ multiplex PCR. The top ten clones hold roughly 0.7% of a sample with 120,000 to 150,000 clones, approximately 93% of them seen once. The validation cohort, a group of more than 95 subjects, included the donors and was separate from the roughly 670-subject first cohort. Details on this clone: The antigen is undetermined. One end of the junction varies from germline; a read error may be responsible.

Germline CDR1 is SGHTS and CDR2 is YDEGEE. This CDR3 contains 10 residues. The chain links TRBV5-8 to TRBJ1-1; D not certain. Sample: PBMCs. This receptor was identified in a young man in good health and CMV-seronegative. This chain's CDR3 is CASSLAAGAF. The DNA for the CDR3 is TGTGCCAGCAGCTTGGCGGCTGGAGCCTTT.